Each of the 19 T cell receptor beta chains below was sequenced from the same sample in a study of blood T cell repertoires in COVID-19. Assay used: immunoSEQ multiplex PCR; TCRdb lists only in-frame clones, some missing. This sample has 200,000 to 250,000 clones, with around nine tenths found just once. Sequences were obtained from peripheral blood. The receptors come from a man aged 55 to 69 who had recovered from COVID-19.

J is TRBJ1-1 and V is TRBV30; D not certain. The CDR3 length is 11 residues. The germline V and J ends were trimmed by 6 bases and 5 bases, with 10 bases remaining between them. From germline, CDR1 is GTSNPN and CDR2 SVGIG (reference sequence). For the CDR3, the DNA is TGTGCCTGCATTGAACGGACTGAAGCTTTCTTT. It translates to CACIERTEAFF. Looking up the rest from reference TRBV30 and TRBJ1-1 gives the full variable domain: SQTIHQWPATLVQPVGSPLSLECTVEGTSNPNLYWYRQAAGRGLQLLFYSVGIGQISSEVPQNLSASRPQDRQFILSSKKLLLSDSGFYLCACIERTEAFFGQGTRLTVV.

The rearrangement uses TRBV5-1 and TRBJ2-7; 7 bases match TRBD1. Trimming at V came to 0 bases and at J to 7 bases, leaving 4 bases not matched to a gene. This CDR3 region has 13 residues. Germline V gives CDR1 SGHRS, CDR2 YFSETQ. CDR3 sequence reads: CASSLGGGEEQYF. The CDR3 coding sequence is TGCGCCAGCAGCTTGGGAGGGGGCGAAGAGCAGTACTTC. Drawing the rest from reference TRBV5-1 and TRBJ2-7, the complete variable domain is KAGVTQTPRYLIKTRGQQVTLSCSPISGHRSVSWYQQTPGQGLQFLFEYFSETQRNKGNFPGRFSGRQFSNSRSEMNVSTLELGDSALYLCASSLGGGEEQYFGPGTRLTVT.

In nucleotides, the CDR3 is TGCGCCAGCAGTCTTATTCGGGGATCTAACTATGGCTACACCTTC. Protein product: CASSLIRGSNYGYTF. The chain combines TRBV4-3 with TRBJ1-2; no firm D call. The CDR3 loop spans 15 amino acids. Deletions cut 6 bases from V and 0 bases from J, with 14 bases between. Germline lookup yields CDR1 LGHNA and CDR2 YSLEER.

A few counts support this clone. The chain carries TRBV11-3 and TRBJ2-7; D unclear. The V end was cut by 0 bases, the J end by 1 base, with 10 bases between. CDR1 SGHNT and CDR2 YENEEA come from the germline V gene. The CDR3 sequence is 15 residues long. In DNA form, the CDR3 reads TGTGCCAGCAGCTTAGATCATGGAGATTCCTACGAGCAGTACTTC. This gives the protein CASSLDHGDSYEQYF.

This clone appeared once. The chain joins TRBV9 to TRBJ2-3; 9 bases are a match to TRBD2. V lost 3 bases and J lost 4; bases outside the gene matches: 15. The CDR3 runs 18 residues. The V gene's germline CDR1 is SGDLS and CDR2 YYNGEE. CDR3: CASSAQVGLAGIPDTQYF. CDR3 bases: TGTGCCAGCAGCGCCCAAGTCGGGCTAGCGGGGATCCCAGATACGCAGTATTTT.

The gene calls are TRBV23-1 and TRBJ2-7, with D perhaps TRBD2 (6 bases). TRBV23-1 is designated an ORF whose function remains uncertain. CDR3 length equals 19 residues. V was clipped by 7 bases and J by 2 bases, with 30 bases between them. The CDR3 sequence is CASNSNRATESGGTYEQYF. As DNA, the CDR3 is TGCGCCAGCAACAGCAATCGAGCTACCGAATCCGGGGGAACCTACGAGCAGTACTTC.

V is TRBV9 and J is TRBJ1-4, with 8 nucleotides matching TRBD1. CDR1 is SGDLS, CDR2 YYNGEE, per germline. Trimming removed 3 bases from V and 8 bases from J; junction bases left unmatched: 6. This CDR3 spans 14 amino acids. CDR3 nucleotides: TGTGCCAGCAGCGAGCCAGGGGGCCTGGAAAAACTGTTTTTT. Translation gives CASSEPGGLEKLFF.

J is TRBJ1-3 and V is TRBV9, with D uncertain. This CDR3 contains 14 residues. The ends were cut back, 4 bases at V and 1 base at J, with 9 bases in the middle. The germline V gene encodes CDR1 SGDLS and CDR2 YYNGEE. CDR3 in amino acids: CASSPESSGNTIYF. DNA for the CDR3: TGTGCCAGCAGCCCGGAGTCGTCTGGAAACACCATATATTTT. Variable domain in full (rest from reference TRBV9 and TRBJ1-3): DSGVTQTPKHLITATGQRVTLRCSPRSGDLSVYWYQQSLDQGLQFLIQYYNGEERAKGNILERFSAQQFPDLHSELNLSSLELGDSALYFCASSPESSGNTIYFGEGSWLTVV.

This clone was observed a handful of times. The chain carries TRBV14 and TRBJ1-6, with D unclear. The CDR3 consists of 14 residues. V was trimmed by 4 bases and J by 0 bases, leaving 4 bases between them. Germline values: CDR1 SGHDN, CDR2 FVKESK. The CDR3 protein is CASSRSSYNSPLHF. Here the CDR3 DNA reads TGTGCCAGCAGCCGGAGCTCCTATAATTCACCCCTCCACTTT.

The CDR3 sequence is CAWSRDSPNGYTF. DNA of the CDR3: TGTGCCTGGAGTAGGGACAGTCCCAATGGCTACACCTTC. V is TRBV30 and J is TRBJ1-2; 7 bases fit TRBD1. The CDR3 runs to 13 residues. Per the germline V gene, CDR1 is GTSNPN and CDR2 is SVGIG (reference sequence). The ends lost 2 bases at V and 6 bases at J; junction bases unmatched: 6.

The V and J genes are TRBV7-3 and TRBJ2-7, with a weak D call TRBD2 (5 bases). This CDR3 has 13 amino acids. The ends were cut back, 5 bases at V and 5 bases at J, with 13 bases in the middle. Germline assignment: CDR1 SGHTA and CDR2 FQGTGA. The CDR3 here is CASSPRLGNEQYF. The CDR3 DNA follows: TGTGCCAGCAGCCCCCGGCTCGGGAACGAGCAGTACTTC.

The J gene is TRBJ2-3, the V gene TRBV4-1; 9 nucleotides line up with TRBD2. This CDR3 contains 19 residues. Germline CDR1 reads MGHRA; CDR2 reads YSYEKL. V lost 0 bases to trimming and J lost 0 bases; unmatched junction nucleotides: 10. This CDR3 reads CASSQDITSGPTSTDTQYF. CDR3 bases: TGCGCCAGCAGCCAAGATATCACTAGCGGGCCAACTAGCACAGATACGCAGTATTTT.

The chain couples TRBV18 to TRBJ2-7; 7 positions agree with TRBD1. The J segment lost 6 bases and the V segment lost 0 bases, leaving 8 bases of the junction unmatched. The CDR3 length is 15 residues. Looked up from germline, CDR1 is KGHSH and CDR2 is LQKENI. For the CDR3, the DNA is TGTGCCAGCTCACCACCGACCAGGGGGTTGGCCGAGCAGTACTTC. Translated, it gives CASSPPTRGLAEQYF.

CDR3 region: CASSSGGNEKLFF. The CDR3 nucleotides are TGTGCCAGCAGCTCGGGGGGGAATGAAAAACTGTTTTTT. The chain employs TRBV7-8 and TRBJ1-4; a weak D match, TRBD1 (5 bases). CDR3 length equals 13 residues. The germline CDR1 and CDR2 sequences are SGHVS and FQNEAQ. V dropped 4 bases and J dropped 5 bases, with 8 bases sitting between them. The whole variable domain, filled in from reference TRBV7-8 and TRBJ1-4, reads GAGVSQSPRYKVAKRGQDVALRCDPISGHVSLFWYQQALGQGPEFLTYFQNEAQLDKSGLPSDRFFAERPEGSVSTLKIQRTQQEDSAVYLCASSSGGNEKLFFGSGTQLSVL.

The chain has TRBV19 and TRBJ1-5; D may be TRBD1 (6 bases). V lost 3 bases to trimming and J lost 6 bases, with 12 bases between them. Germline lookup yields CDR1 LNHDA and CDR2 SQIVND (reference sequence). The CDR3 has 14 amino acids. The CDR3 sequence is CASSIIQGTQPQHF. As DNA, the CDR3 is TGTGCCAGTAGTATCATACAGGGAACTCAGCCCCAGCATTTT.

The rearrangement joins TRBV9 to TRBJ2-3; 9 bases match TRBD2. CDR1 and CDR2 from the germline V gene are SGDLS and YYNGEE. This CDR3 is 16 amino acids long. Trimming took 0 bases from V and 6 from J; bases not matched to a gene: 8. Here the CDR3 DNA reads TGTGCCAGCAGCGTAGTGGCTAGCGGGAAGGGGGATACGCAGTATTTT. This encodes CASSVVASGKGDTQYF.

The DNA of the CDR3 is TGTGCCAGCAGCCTCGGAGGGGTCAACATTCAGTACTTC. Its translation: CASSLGGVNIQYF. This rearrangement joins TRBV7-2 to TRBJ2-4, with D maybe TRBD2 (6 bases). CDR1 is SGHTA and CDR2 is FQGNSA in the germline V gene. The CDR3 is 13 amino acids. V lost 5 bases to trimming and J lost 7 bases, with 12 bases between them.

The rearrangement uses TRBV7-2 and TRBJ2-1; 9 bases are a match to TRBD2. The CDR3 sequence is 13 residues long. CDR1 SGHTA and CDR2 FQGNSA come from the germline V gene. V lost 9 bases, J lost 9 bases, and 9 bases stayed unmatched. CDR3 amino acids: CASRRTSDGEQFF. DNA of the CDR3: TGTGCCAGTCGAAGGACTAGCGATGGTGAGCAGTTCTTC.

The CDR3 nucleotides read TGCAGTCAGGGGCAGCTCTATGGCTACACCTTC. Translated: CSQGQLYGYTF. This sequence joins TRBV20-1 and TRBJ1-2; D possibly corresponds to TRBD1 (6 bases). V lost 8 bases to trimming and J lost 4 bases, with 11 bases between them. The length of the CDR3 is 11 residues. Per germline, CDR1 DFQATT and CDR2 SNEGSKA (reference sequence).